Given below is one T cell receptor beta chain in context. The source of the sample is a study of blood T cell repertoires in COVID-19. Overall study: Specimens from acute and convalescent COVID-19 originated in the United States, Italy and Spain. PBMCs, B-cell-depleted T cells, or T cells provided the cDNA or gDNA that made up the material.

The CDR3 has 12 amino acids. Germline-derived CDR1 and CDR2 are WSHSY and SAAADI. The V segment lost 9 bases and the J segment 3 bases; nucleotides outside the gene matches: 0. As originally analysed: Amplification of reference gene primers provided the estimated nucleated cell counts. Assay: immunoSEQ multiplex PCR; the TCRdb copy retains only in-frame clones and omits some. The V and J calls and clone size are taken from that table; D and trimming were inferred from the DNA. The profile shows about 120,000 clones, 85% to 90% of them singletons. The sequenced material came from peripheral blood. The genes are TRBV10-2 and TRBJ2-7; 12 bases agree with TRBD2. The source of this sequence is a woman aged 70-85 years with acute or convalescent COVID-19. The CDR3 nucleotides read TGCGCCAGGACTAGCGGGGGCTACGAGCAGTACTTC. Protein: CARTSGGYEQYF.